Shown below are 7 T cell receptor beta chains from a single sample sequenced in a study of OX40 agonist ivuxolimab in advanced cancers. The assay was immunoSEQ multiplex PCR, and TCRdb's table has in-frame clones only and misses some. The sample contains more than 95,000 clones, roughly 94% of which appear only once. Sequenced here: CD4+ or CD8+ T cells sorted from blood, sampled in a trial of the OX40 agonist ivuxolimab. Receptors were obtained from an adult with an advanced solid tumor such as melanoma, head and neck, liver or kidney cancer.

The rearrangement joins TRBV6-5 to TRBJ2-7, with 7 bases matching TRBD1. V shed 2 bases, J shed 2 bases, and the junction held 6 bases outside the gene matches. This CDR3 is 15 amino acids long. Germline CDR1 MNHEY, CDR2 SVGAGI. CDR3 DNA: TGTGCCAGCAGTTACGACAGGGCTTCCGCCTACGAGCAGTACTTC. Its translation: CASSYDRASAYEQYF.

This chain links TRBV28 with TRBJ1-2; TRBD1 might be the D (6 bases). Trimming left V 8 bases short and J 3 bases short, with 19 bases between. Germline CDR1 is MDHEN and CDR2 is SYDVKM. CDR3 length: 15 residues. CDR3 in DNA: TGTGCCAGCCAGGGGACACTCAGGGGCGACTATGGCTACACCTTC. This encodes CASQGTLRGDYGYTF.

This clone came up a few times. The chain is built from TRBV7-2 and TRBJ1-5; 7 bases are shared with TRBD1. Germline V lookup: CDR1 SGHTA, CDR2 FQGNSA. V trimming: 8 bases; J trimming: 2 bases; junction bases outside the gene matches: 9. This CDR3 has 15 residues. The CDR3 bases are TGTGCCAGCGGTGAGGGGGCTGTACGCAATCAGCCCCAGCATTTT. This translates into CASGEGAVRNQPQHF.

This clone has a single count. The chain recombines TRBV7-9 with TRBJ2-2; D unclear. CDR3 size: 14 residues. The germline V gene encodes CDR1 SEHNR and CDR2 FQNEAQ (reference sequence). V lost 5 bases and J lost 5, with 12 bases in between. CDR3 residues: CASSPPFPTGELFF. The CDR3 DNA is TGTGCCAGCAGCCCCCCTTTCCCGACCGGGGAGCTGTTTTTT.

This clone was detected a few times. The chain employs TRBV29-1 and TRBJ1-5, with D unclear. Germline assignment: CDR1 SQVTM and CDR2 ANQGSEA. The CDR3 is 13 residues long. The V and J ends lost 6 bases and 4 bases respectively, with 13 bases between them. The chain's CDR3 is CSVVEVWNQPQHF. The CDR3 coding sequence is TGCAGCGTCGTTGAGGTATGGAATCAGCCCCAGCATTTT.

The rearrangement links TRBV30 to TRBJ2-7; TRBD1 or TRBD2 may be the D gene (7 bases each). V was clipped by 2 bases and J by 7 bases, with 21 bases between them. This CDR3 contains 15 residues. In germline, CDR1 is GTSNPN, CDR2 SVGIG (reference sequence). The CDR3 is CAWSWSGGAPEEQYF. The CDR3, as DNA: TGTGCCTGGAGTTGGTCAGGGGGGGCTCCTGAAGAGCAGTACTTC.

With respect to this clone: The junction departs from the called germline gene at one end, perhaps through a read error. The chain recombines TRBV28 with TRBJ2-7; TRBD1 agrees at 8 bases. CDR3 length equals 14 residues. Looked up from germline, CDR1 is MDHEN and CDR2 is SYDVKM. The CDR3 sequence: CASSTGQGFYGQYF. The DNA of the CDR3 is TGTGCCAGCAGCACTGGACAGGGATTTTACGGGCAGTACTTC. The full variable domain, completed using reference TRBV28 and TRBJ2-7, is DVKVTQSSRYLVKRTGEKVFLECVQDMDHENMFWYRQDPGLGLRLIYFSYDVKMKEKGDIPEGYSVSREKKERFSLILESASTNQTSMYLCASSTGQGFYGQYFGPGTRLTVT.